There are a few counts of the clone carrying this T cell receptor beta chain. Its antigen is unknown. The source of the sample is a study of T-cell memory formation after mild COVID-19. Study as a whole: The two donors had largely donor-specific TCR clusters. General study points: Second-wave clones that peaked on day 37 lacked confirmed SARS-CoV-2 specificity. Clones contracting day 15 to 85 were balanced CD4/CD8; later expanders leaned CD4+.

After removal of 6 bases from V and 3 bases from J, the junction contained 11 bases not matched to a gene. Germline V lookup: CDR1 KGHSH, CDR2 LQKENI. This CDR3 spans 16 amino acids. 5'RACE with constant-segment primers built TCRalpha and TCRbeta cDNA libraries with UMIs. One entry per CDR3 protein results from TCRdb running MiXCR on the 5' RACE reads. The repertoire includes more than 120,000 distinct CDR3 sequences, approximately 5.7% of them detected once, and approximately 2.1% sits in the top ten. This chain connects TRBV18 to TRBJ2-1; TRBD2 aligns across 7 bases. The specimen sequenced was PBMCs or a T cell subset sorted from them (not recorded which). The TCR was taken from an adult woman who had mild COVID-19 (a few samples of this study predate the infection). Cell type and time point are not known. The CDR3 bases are TGTGCCAGCTCCCCAGCGGGACCATTTGTCTACAATGAGCAGTTCTTC. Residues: CASSPAGPFVYNEQFF.